These 23 T cell receptor beta chains came from one sample sequenced in a study of prognosis after radiotherapy for stage I lung cancer. The TCR beta CDR3 region was amplified from genomic DNA, with two rounds of multiplex PCR being used for the amplification. Primers specific to each TRBV and TRBJ gene drove first-round PCR. Via MiXCR, TCRdb re-called the multiplex PCR reads, giving one row per CDR3 protein. The table has 30,000 to 35,000 distinct CDR3 sequences, 40% to 50% seen once. Sequenced here: PBMCs, sampled before or after stereotactic body radiation therapy (not recorded which). The receptors stem from a donor over 45 with non-small cell lung cancer.

This sequence joins TRBV28 and TRBJ2-7; 7 bases line up with TRBD1. The V and J ends lost 6 bases and 4 bases, in that order; junction bases with no gene match: 3. The CDR3 spans 12 residues. Germline loops: CDR1 MDHEN, CDR2 SYDVKM. The CDR3 DNA reads TGTGCCAGCAGCGACAGGGCTTACGAGCAGTACTTC. Translation: CASSDRAYEQYF.

This clonotype occurred many times. The chain combines TRBV11-3 with TRBJ2-3; D is undetermined. The CDR3 has 13 amino acids. Germline-derived CDR1 and CDR2 are SGHNT and YENEEA. The V end was cut by 4 bases, the J end by 4 bases, with 9 bases between. The CDR3 spells CASSSPPSDTQYF. In DNA form, the CDR3 reads TGTGCCAGCAGCTCCCCCCCTTCAGATACGCAGTATTTT.

The rearrangement joins TRBV20-1 to TRBJ1-1; TRBD1 agrees at 7 bases. Germline V gives CDR1 DFQATT, CDR2 SNEGSKA (reference sequence). V lost 2 bases to trimming and J lost 3 bases; unmatched junction nucleotides: 18. The CDR3 is made up of 18 amino acids. DNA of the CDR3: TGCAGTGCTAGATGTCTTGGACGGCAGGGGGGGGAGGACACTGAAGCTTTCTTT. Encoded protein: CSARCLGRQGGEDTEAFF.

This clonotype was seen ten or more times. The chain combines TRBV7-3 with TRBJ2-2; TRBD1 might be the D (5 bases). Germline V gives CDR1 SGHTA, CDR2 FQGTGA. Trimming took 1 base from V and 6 from J, leaving 9 bases between them. This CDR3 is 14 amino acids long. The DNA of the CDR3 is TGTGCCAGCAGCTTAAGTAGGGGCGCCGGGGAGCTGTTTTTT. Translated, it gives CASSLSRGAGELFF.

The V and J genes are TRBV20-1 and TRBJ2-3; TRBD2 matches at 11 bases. V lost 8 bases to trimming and J lost 0 bases; unmatched junction nucleotides: 16. This CDR3 is 18 amino acids long. CDR1 DFQATT and CDR2 SNEGSKA come from the germline V gene (reference sequence). CDR3: CSSIKGLAVVSSTDTQYF. The CDR3 DNA sequence: TGCAGTTCCATCAAGGGACTAGCGGTAGTCTCTAGCACAGATACGCAGTATTTT.

This clonotype was seen at least ten times. The CDR3 region is CASRGLAGSNEQFF. The CDR3 bases are TGCGCCAGCAGAGGACTAGCGGGAAGTAATGAGCAGTTCTTC. This sequence joins TRBV5-1 and TRBJ2-1; 12 bases are a match to TRBD2. This CDR3 comprises 14 residues. The V segment lost 5 bases and the J segment 7 bases; nucleotides outside the gene matches: 4. In germline, CDR1 is SGHRS, CDR2 YFSETQ.

Regarding this clonotype: Mismatch with germline at one junction end may stem from a read error. This chain joins TRBV7-2 and TRBJ2-1; D gene unclear. CDR1 and CDR2 from the germline V gene are SGHTA and FQGNSA. The CDR3 runs to 13 residues. In DNA, the CDR3 is TGTGCCGGCAGCCTCCCCGGTCACAATGAGCAGTTCTTC. Protein: CAGSLPGHNEQFF.

On this clonotype: One end of the junction is discordant with germline, which a read error may explain. The gene calls are TRBV20-1 and TRBJ1-2; D call uncertain. The germline CDR1 and CDR2 sequences are DFQATT and SNEGSKA (reference sequence). CDR3 size: 12 residues. The CDR3 region has the DNA TGCAGTGCTAGTGACACCGTCGAACTCTACATCTTC. Translating gives CSASDTVELYIF.

V is TRBV6-2 or TRBV6-3 and J is TRBJ2-7; D remains ambiguous. The germline CDR1 and CDR2 sequences are MNHEY and SVGEGT. The CDR3 spans 14 residues. Trimming stripped 6 bases from V and 7 bases from J, with 19 bases between. CDR3: CASRAVTSTGEQYF. The CDR3 DNA reads TGTGCCAGCAGAGCCGTGACATCCACCGGGGAGCAGTACTTC.

As concerns this clonotype: Just one base apart from a much larger clone, this may be a read error. The chain carries TRBV24-1 and TRBJ2-5; D call uncertain. The V gene's germline CDR1 is KGHDR and CDR2 SFDVKD. This CDR3 is built from 13 residues. This CDR3 is CAASDLDAVTQYF. CDR3 nucleotide sequence: TGTGCCGCCAGTGATCTGGACGCGGTGACCCAGTACTTC.

The genes are TRBV6-6 and TRBJ2-7, with D possibly being TRBD2 (6 bases). V shed 0 bases and J shed 8 bases, with 17 bases lying between them. The length of the CDR3 is 15 residues. Germline V gene lookup returns CDR1 MNHNY and CDR2 SVGAGI (reference sequence). CDR3 sequence: CASSYSGGESLKQYF. DNA for the CDR3: TGTGCCAGCAGTTACTCCGGCGGGGAGTCTTTGAAGCAGTACTTC.

This clonotype was counted at least ten times. The chain combines TRBV10-3 with TRBJ1-1; TRBD1 is a possible D gene (5 bases). CDR1 is ENHRY and CDR2 is SYGVKD in the germline V gene. Trimming took 7 bases from V and 2 from J, leaving 14 bases between them. The CDR3 runs to 14 residues. CDR3 region: CAIKSTVSNTEAFF. The CDR3 region has the DNA TGTGCCATCAAGTCGACAGTCTCTAACACTGAAGCTTTCTTT.

This clonotype has a count of ten or more. The V gene is TRBV28, the J gene TRBJ1-3; 7 nucleotides match TRBD1. V lost 3 bases, J lost 4 bases, and 3 bases stayed unmatched. Germline values: CDR1 MDHEN, CDR2 SYDVKM. The CDR3 has 14 amino acids. The CDR3 is CASSLRTGGNTIYF. The CDR3 DNA reads TGTGCCAGCAGTTTGCGGACAGGCGGAAACACCATATATTTT.

As for this clonotype: This is likely an artifact of a read error, given a far larger clone one base away. The chain joins TRBV6-2 or TRBV6-3 to TRBJ2-5; D is uncertain. The DNA matches TRBJ2-1 better at its end, which makes the J call doubtful. Germline loops: CDR1 MNHEY, CDR2 SVGEGT. CDR3 length equals 17 residues. The CDR3 region is CASSELRRCLPYNEQFF. In nucleotides, the CDR3 is TGTGCCAGCAGTGAACTGAGGCGGTGCCTGCCCTACAATGAGCAGTTCTTC.

There are a few counts of this clonotype. With a far larger clone one base away, a read error is the likely cause. CDR3 region: CASSESGMGLGKAFF. The CDR3 DNA reads as TGTGCCAGCAGTGAATCGGGGATGGGGTTGGGAAAAGCTTTCTTT. V and J are TRBV6-2 or TRBV6-3 and TRBJ1-1; D is unclear. The germline V gene encodes CDR1 MNHEY and CDR2 SVGEGT. V was pared by 5 bases and J by 9 bases, with 22 bases between. The CDR3 runs to 15 residues.

This clonotype came up many times. The rearrangement links TRBV20-1 to TRBJ2-3; D is unresolved. The assigned J gene may be wrong: the sequence end matches TRBJ1-5 better. The CDR3 is 13 residues long. The germline V gene encodes CDR1 DFQATT and CDR2 SNEGSKA (reference sequence). Here the CDR3 DNA reads TGCAGTGCTAACGTCTACGGCACAGATACGCAGCATTTT. It yields the protein CSANVYGTDTQHF.

The chain carries TRBV20-1 and TRBJ2-3, with D perhaps assigned TRBD1 or TRBD2 (6 bases each). The CDR3 extends over 13 amino acids. V was clipped by 4 bases and J by 6 bases, with 14 bases between them. CDR1 DFQATT and CDR2 SNEGSKA come from the germline V gene (reference sequence). DNA for the CDR3: TGCAGTGCTAAGGGTAGGGGGAGGGATACGCAGTATTTT. As protein: CSAKGRGRDTQYF.

Details on this clonotype: This sequence may be a read error, since a much larger clone differs from it by one base. The DNA of the CDR3 is TGTGCCAGCAGTACTCAGGGGACCCCCTCTGGGTCCAACGTCCCGACTTTC. Amino acids: CASSTQGTPSGSNVPTF. The J gene is TRBJ2-6, the V gene TRBV6-1; a weak D match, TRBD1 (6 bases). The CDR3 extends over 17 amino acids. CDR1 is MNHNS and CDR2 is SASEGT in the germline V gene.

The chain has TRBV12-3 or TRBV12-4 and TRBJ1-2; D uncertain. The ends were cut back, 8 bases at V and 0 bases at J, with 10 bases in the middle. CDR3 length: 13 residues. CDR3 amino acids: CASSDIPNYGYTF. DNA for the CDR3: TGTGCCAGCTCAGACATACCTAACTATGGCTACACCTTC.

This CDR3 reads CASSSGWGGSREKLFF. The CDR3 nucleotides are TGTGCCAGCAGCTCGGGCTGGGGGGGCTCTAGAGAAAAACTGTTTTTT. This rearrangement joins TRBV7-2 to TRBJ1-4; D is perhaps TRBD1 (6 bases). Germline CDR1 SGHTA, CDR2 FQGNSA. The V end lost 4 bases, the J end lost 8 bases, and 20 bases lay between the germline ends. This CDR3 contains 16 residues.

This clonotype was observed at least ten times. The chain joins TRBV28 to TRBJ1-2, with 10 bases fitting TRBD1. With 3 bases clipped from V and 0 bases from J, the junction kept 7 bases outside the gene matches. Germline lookup yields CDR1 MDHEN and CDR2 SYDVKM. The CDR3 totals 17 residues. CDR3 protein: CASSFSTGGKANYGYTF. CDR3 coding DNA: TGTGCCAGCAGTTTTTCGACAGGGGGCAAGGCTAACTATGGCTACACCTTC.

This rearrangement joins TRBV20-1 to TRBJ2-7, with a weak D call TRBD2 (5 bases). The V gene's germline CDR1 is DFQATT and CDR2 SNEGSKA (reference sequence). V shed 4 bases and J shed 6 bases, with 22 bases lying between them. The CDR3 extends over 15 amino acids. CDR3 sequence reads: CSAIMAGRALLEQYF. The CDR3 region has the DNA TGCAGTGCTATAATGGCTGGGCGGGCCCTCCTCGAGCAGTACTTC.

This chain uses TRBV4-3 with TRBJ2-1; D may correspond to TRBD1 or TRBD2 (6 bases each). V was trimmed by 1 base and J by 7 bases, leaving 14 bases between them. This CDR3 has 15 residues. In germline, CDR1 is LGHNA, CDR2 YSLEER. CDR3 protein: CASSQGGGGRNEQFF. The CDR3 coding sequence is TGCGCCAGCAGCCAAGGCGGAGGGGGGCGAAATGAGCAGTTCTTC.